This entry features one T cell receptor (beta chain) sequence. Its specific antigen is unknown. One base away there is no much larger clone; base qualities are not given. The data originate from a study of T-cell memory formation after mild COVID-19 (dated by TCRdb to 2020 to 2022). For the study in its entirety: TCR sequence clusters from the two donors were largely donor specific. In a couple of donors, T-cell clones that expanded and contracted after mild COVID-19 were tracked by sequencing TCRalpha and TCRbeta repertoires over time. Two young, previously healthy adult volunteers, one female and one male, were included in the cohort. Paper-wide results and their limitations: The second-wave clones that peaked on day 37 were not confirmed to be SARS-CoV-2 specific. Only a couple of mild cases were covered in the study, and larger cohorts including severe cases with pre-infection samples were considered necessary. From day 15 to 85, contracting clones showed balanced CD4/CD8 phenotypes, whereas a second wave of clones that expanded from day 15 to 37 leaned towards CD4+. Some responding clones were found in pre-infection memory, which suggests that pre-existing cross-reactive memory T cells took part in the SARS-CoV-2 response. Contracting CD4+ clones turned up mainly in the CM and EM memory subsets, whereas EMRA was where CD8+ clones were enriched.

Sequencing used an Illumina NovaSeq 6000. cDNA libraries for TCRalpha and TCRbeta were prepared by 5'RACE using constant-segment primers, with sample barcodes and unique molecular identifiers added. Trizol reagent was used to extract RNA from every sample. Amplification of the libraries took two PCR steps, and the second step added a second sample barcode plus Illumina TruSeq adapters. The libraries were sequenced on an Illumina NovaSeq using 2 x 150 bp paired-end reads. Processing in the source paper ran as follows. Reads were demultiplexed and collapsed into UMI-guided consensus sequences with migec v1.2.7. Using mixcr v2.1.11, UMI consensuses were aligned to TRA and TRB V and J templates and then assembled into clonotypes. A clonotype was counted as expanded or contracted only when both edgeR and NoisET called the clonotype significant, with the noise models trained on biological replicates. edgeR calls used a false discovery rate-adjusted p below 0.01 and a log2 fold-change threshold of 1. As an exploratory analysis of dynamics, max-normalized trajectories of the 1000 most abundant clonotypes were examined with PCA combined with hierarchical clustering. The CD4 or CD8 phenotype of responding clones was assigned using the separately sequenced CD4+ and CD8+ repertoires. TCRdb's own reprocessing of the public reads used fastp at Q25 and MiXCR and kept productive beta chains. Rows are combined by CDR3 protein, so each entry shows the most common genes and DNA. None of the V and J calls come from the authors' own analysis; TCRdb made them. The sample has 400,000 to 500,000 distinct CDR3 sequences on record, around 20% of them singletons. The ten largest clonotypes hold approximately 8.1% of the sample.

Its CDR3 holds 16 amino acids, cysteine through phenylalanine. Of the read, only the CDR3 DNA is kept; its 48 bases are in frame from base 1. Ficoll-Paque density gradient centrifugation was the method used to isolate PBMCs. The chain is made from TRBV21-1 and TRBJ2-5; the table's D call, TRBD1, has no DNA check behind it. TRBV21-1 is marked as a pseudogene. This TCR derives from an adult woman who had mild COVID-19 (a few samples of this study predate the infection). The sample titles of this study are shuffled in the database, so cell type and time point are left out; the donor was told from shared clones. Sequencing used PBMCs or a T cell subset sorted from them (not recorded which). The nucleotide sequence reads as follows: TGTGCCAGCAGCAAAGCGCGGCGGGGGCGCGTGGAGACCCAGTACTTC. The encoded protein is CASSKARRGRVETQYF.